The entry below describes one T cell receptor beta chain. Its antigen is not identified. The V and J ends lost 3 bases and 1 base respectively, with 7 bases between them. Germline CDR1 reads SGHTA; CDR2 reads FQGNSA. CDR3 length: 13 residues. This entry comes from a study of T-cell memory formation after mild COVID-19. The overall study: Clusters of TCRs were largely donor specific. Overall study results and limits: Second-wave clones reaching peak frequency on day 37 lacked confirmed SARS-CoV-2 specificity.

One entry per CDR3 protein, called by TCRdb with MiXCR from the 5' RACE reads. The table lists approximately 300,000 distinct CDR3 sequences, roughly a fifth of them singletons. J is TRBJ2-7 and V is TRBV7-2, with no clear D. Sequenced: PBMCs or a T cell subset sorted from them (not recorded which). The receptor was derived from a man between 18 and 29 years old who had mild COVID-19 (a few samples of this study predate the infection). Cell type and time point are not known. The CDR3 DNA reads TGTGCCAGCAGCTTCCGCATATCCTACGAGCAGTACTTC. Protein: CASSFRISYEQYF.